What follows are 18 T cell receptor beta chains derived from one specimen sequenced in a study of blood T cell repertoires in COVID-19. TCRdb's table, derived via immunoSEQ multiplex PCR, lists solely in-frame clones and lacks some. Among 95,000 to 110,000 clones listed, 82% were seen once. The source material was peripheral blood. Every receptor here comes from a man between 60 and 75 years old with acute or convalescent COVID-19.

In its sample, this clone was seen once. The chain employs TRBV19 and TRBJ2-7, with D possibly matching TRBD2 (5 bases). CDR1 is LNHDA and CDR2 is SQIVND in the germline V gene (reference sequence). This CDR3 region has 15 residues. Trimming left V 0 bases short and J 0 bases short, with 9 bases between. CDR3 nucleotides: TGTGCCAGTAGTATAGACGCCGGAGGCTCCTACGAGCAGTACTTC. Translation: CASSIDAGGSYEQYF. Filled out from reference TRBV19 and TRBJ2-7, the complete variable domain reads DGGITQSPKYLFRKEGQNVTLSCEQNLNHDAMYWYRQDPGQGLRLIYYSQIVNDFQKGDIAEGYSVSREKKESFPLTVTSAQKNPTAFYLCASSIDAGGSYEQYFGPGTRLTVT.

This rearrangement joins TRBV10-3 to TRBJ1-2; D not certain. Germline CDR1 ENHRY, CDR2 SYGVKD. The V end was cut by 2 bases, the J end by 4 bases, with 8 bases between. The CDR3 length is 13 residues. CDR3 residues: CAISEEGFYGYTF. In DNA, the CDR3 is TGTGCCATCAGTGAGGAGGGTTTCTATGGCTACACCTTC.

CDR3 residues: CASGRTGTLYEQYF. In DNA form, the CDR3 reads TGTGCCAGCGGCCGAACAGGGACCCTCTACGAGCAGTACTTC. V usage is TRBV6-2 or TRBV6-3 and J usage is TRBJ2-7; possibly TRBD1 for D (6 bases). Trimming took off 8 bases at V and 3 bases at J, with 17 bases between the two ends. Per germline, CDR1 MNHEY and CDR2 SVGEGT. This CDR3 has 14 amino acids.

The chain is built from TRBV7-6 and TRBJ1-4; no clear D. V lost 2 bases, J lost 0 bases, and 7 bases lay in between. This CDR3 has 15 amino acids. CDR1 and CDR2 (germline): SGHVS, FNYEAQ. The CDR3 loop is CASSLMTPTNEKLFF. The CDR3 nucleotides are TGTGCCAGCAGCTTAATGACACCAACTAATGAAAAACTGTTTTTT.

The chain recombines TRBV29-1 with TRBJ1-4, with 7 bases lining up with TRBD1. V lost 4 bases, J lost 7 bases, and 9 bases stayed unmatched. Germline V gene sequence: CDR1 SQVTM, CDR2 ANQGSEA. The CDR3 loop spans 14 amino acids. This CDR3 reads CSVAPTGRGEKLFF. The CDR3 DNA is TGCAGCGTTGCCCCGACAGGGAGAGGTGAAAAACTGTTTTTT.

In its sample, this clone was seen once. The V gene is TRBV30, the J gene TRBJ1-5; 10 nucleotides match TRBD1. The CDR3 runs to 14 residues. V trimming: 1 base; J trimming: 11 bases; junction bases outside the gene matches: 8. Germline lookup yields CDR1 GTSNPN and CDR2 SVGIG (reference sequence). CDR3 sequence (DNA): TGTGCCTGGAGTGGGGACAGGGGCTTAGGGGCCCAGCATTTT. This codes for CAWSGDRGLGAQHF.

The chain couples TRBV18 to TRBJ2-6; D is perhaps TRBD2 (5 bases). The V end lost 1 base, the J end lost 0 bases, and 10 bases lay between the germline ends. The CDR3 is made up of 17 amino acids. From germline, CDR1 is KGHSH and CDR2 LQKENI. The CDR3 DNA reads as TGTGCCAGCTCACCACGTACGGGGAGCTCTGGGGCCAACGTCCTGACTTTC. This translates into CASSPRTGSSGANVLTF.

Here the CDR3 DNA reads TGTGCCAGCAGCCAGACTAGCGGGGGGGCCGGCTCCTACAATGAGCAGTTCTTC. Protein sequence: CASSQTSGGAGSYNEQFF. The chain joins TRBV11-2 to TRBJ2-1, with TRBD2 matching over 14 bases. The V gene's germline CDR1 is SGHAT and CDR2 FQNNGV. This CDR3 has 18 amino acids. The junction had 6 bases not matched to a gene; V was cut back by 5 bases and J by 0 bases.

The chain is built from TRBV15 and TRBJ1-4; 7 bases are a match to TRBD1. CDR1 is LNHNV and CDR2 is YYDKDF in the germline V gene (reference sequence). After removal of 4 bases from V and 0 bases from J, the junction contained 8 bases not matched to a gene. CDR3 size: 17 residues. CDR3 residues: CATSTYGGGATNEKLFF. CDR3 in DNA: TGTGCCACCAGCACATATGGAGGGGGCGCAACTAATGAAAAACTGTTTTTT.

The V call is TRBV2, the J call TRBJ2-1; a possible D gene is TRBD2 (5 bases). The CDR3 extends over 16 amino acids. Germline CDR1 reads SNHLY; CDR2 reads FYNNEI. V lost 2 bases and J lost 3, with 14 bases in between. The DNA of the CDR3 is TGTGCCAGCAGTGAAATTGGTCTAGCAGGCTACAATGAGCAGTTCTTC. Translated, it gives CASSEIGLAGYNEQFF. The full variable domain, rest sourced from reference TRBV2 and TRBJ2-1, is EPEVTQTPSHQVTQMGQEVILRCVPISNHLYFYWYRQILGQKVEFLVSFYNNEISEKSEIFDDQFSVERPDGSNFTLKIRSTKLEDSAMYFCASSEIGLAGYNEQFFGPGTRLTVL.

J is TRBJ1-4 and V is TRBV27, with D possibly being TRBD1 (5 bases). This CDR3 is built from 15 residues. Germline V gives CDR1 MNHEY, CDR2 SMNVEV (reference sequence). Deletions cut 5 bases from V and 3 bases from J, with 13 bases between. The CDR3 DNA sequence: TGTGCCAGCAGTGTCCGTGGGGGGGCTAATGAAAAACTGTTTTTT. Its protein is CASSVRGGANEKLFF.

The V call is TRBV10-3, the J call TRBJ2-3, with TRBD2 matching 9 bases. V gave up 7 bases and J gave up 4 bases; unmatched junction bases: 12. Germline CDR1 is ENHRY and CDR2 is SYGVKD. The CDR3 is 16 residues long. The CDR3 here is CAITAVSGRLADTQYF. The CDR3 nucleotides are TGTGCCATCACCGCGGTTAGCGGGAGATTGGCAGATACGCAGTATTTT.

The V call is TRBV5-1, the J call TRBJ1-1; maybe TRBD1 (5 bases). There are 12 residues in the CDR3. V dropped 5 bases and J dropped 8 bases, with 13 bases sitting between them. Per the germline V gene, CDR1 is SGHRS and CDR2 is YFSETQ. The CDR3 nucleotides are TGCGCCAGCAGTAGGGGCGGGGTGGAAGCTTTCTTT. Amino acid sequence: CASSRGGVEAFF.

This clone turned up a few times. This sequence joins TRBV6-6 and TRBJ2-2; 13 bases align to TRBD2. The trim removed 5 bases at V and 8 bases at J, leaving 5 bases unmatched. The germline gives CDR1 MNHNY, CDR2 SVGAGI (reference sequence). This CDR3 region has 15 residues. CDR3 nucleotides: TGTGCCAGCAGTCCCGGGACTAGCGGGAATGGGGAGCTGTTTTTT. Protein sequence: CASSPGTSGNGELFF.

This clone was seen a single time. The V call is TRBV5-8, the J call TRBJ1-2; the D gene is possibly TRBD1 (5 bases). The CDR3 contains 15 residues. V was shortened by 4 bases and J by 2 bases, with 15 bases between the two germline ends. Germline V gene sequence: CDR1 SGHTS, CDR2 YDEGEE. CDR3 sequence (DNA): TGTGCCAGCAGCCGTTCCGGGGCGGGGAACTATGGCTACACCTTC. As protein: CASSRSGAGNYGYTF.

The genes are TRBV7-3 and TRBJ1-1, with D perhaps TRBD1 (6 bases). Trimming shortened V by 8 bases and J by 10 bases, and 17 bases separated the two germline ends. The CDR3 totals 12 residues. Germline-derived CDR1 and CDR2 are SGHTA and FQGTGA. CDR3 coding DNA: TGTGCCAGCTCCTTAGGTGAGGGGGTAGCTTTCTTT. This encodes CASSLGEGVAFF.

The V call is TRBV7-8, the J call TRBJ1-6, with no clear D. The CDR3 is made up of 15 amino acids. V was pared by 1 base and J by 6 bases, with 10 bases between. CDR1 SGHVS and CDR2 FQNEAQ come from the germline V gene. This CDR3 is CASSLGQKFNSPLHF. CDR3 DNA sequence: TGTGCCAGCAGCTTAGGTCAGAAATTTAATTCACCCCTCCACTTT.

The chain links TRBV5-1 to TRBJ2-1; possible D gene TRBD2, 5 bases. CDR1 SGHRS and CDR2 YFSETQ come from the germline V gene. The CDR3 contains 13 residues. With 0 bases removed from V and 12 bases from J, the gap between germline ends came to 13 bases. CDR3 residues: CASSLGGSIGQFF. The CDR3 DNA follows: TGCGCCAGCAGCTTGGGTGGGAGCATCGGGCAGTTCTTC.